What follows are 7 T cell receptor beta chains derived from one specimen sequenced in a study of cytomegalovirus exposure and HLA in healthy donors. PCR used 60 Vbeta primers and 13 Jbeta primers. Some clones are missing from TCRdb's copy, which holds only in-frame ones; the method was immunoSEQ multiplex PCR. The table has some 90,000 clones, 60% to 80% seen once. Sequencing input: PBMCs. The receptors were gathered from a woman in her forties or fifties in good health and CMV-seropositive.

The chain recombines TRBV7-9 with TRBJ2-1; 13 nucleotides match TRBD2. Germline trimming cut 4 bases from V and 0 bases from J; bases unmatched to any gene: 3. Germline-derived CDR1 and CDR2 are SEHNR and FQNEAQ (reference sequence). This CDR3 region has 17 residues. The CDR3 coding sequence is TGTGCCAGCAGCTCCGGGACTAGCGGGGCCTCCTACAATGAGCAGTTCTTC. It translates to CASSSGTSGASYNEQFF.

The V call is TRBV2, the J call TRBJ1-1, with D possibly being TRBD1 (6 bases). The CDR3 has 16 amino acids. V was trimmed by 6 bases and J by 4 bases, leaving 21 bases between them. Per germline, CDR1 SNHLY and CDR2 FYNNEI. CDR3 bases: TGTGCCAGCAGGCGATCGCAGACAGGTTACGGCACTGAAGCTTTCTTT. Amino acid sequence: CASRRSQTGYGTEAFF.

CDR3 residues: CSPGGSGFNEQFF. In nucleotides, the CDR3 is TGCAGCCCTGGGGGTAGCGGGTTCAATGAGCAGTTCTTC. This rearrangement joins TRBV29-1 to TRBJ2-1, with TRBD2 matching 7 bases. In germline, CDR1 is SQVTM, CDR2 ANQGSEA. Trimming at V came to 8 bases and at J to 6 bases, leaving 10 bases not matched to a gene. CDR3 length equals 13 residues.

The chain joins TRBV6-5 to TRBJ1-5, with TRBD1 identical over 8 bases. Germline assignment: CDR1 MNHEY and CDR2 SVGAGI. The V and J ends lost 6 bases and 4 bases, in that order; junction bases with no gene match: 5. The CDR3 loop spans 14 amino acids. The CDR3 DNA follows: TGTGCCAGCAGCCCGACAGGGGTTAATCAGCCCCAGCATTTT. It codes for CASSPTGVNQPQHF.

The rearrangement links TRBV10-3 to TRBJ2-7, with D perhaps TRBD2 (6 bases). Germline lookup yields CDR1 ENHRY and CDR2 SYGVKD. V shed 0 bases and J shed 0 bases, with 12 bases lying between them. CDR3 length: 16 amino acids. CDR3 sequence reads: CAISESGGESSYEQYV. CDR3 coding DNA: TGTGCCATCAGTGAGTCTGGCGGGGAGAGCTCCTACGAGCAGTACGTC.

V gene TRBV18 combines with J gene TRBJ1-2, with 7 bases lining up with TRBD1. The V gene's germline CDR1 is KGHSH and CDR2 LQKENI. V lost 3 bases, J lost 0 bases, and 7 bases stayed unmatched. The CDR3 sequence is 16 residues long. CDR3 loop: CASSPMGDRANYGYTF. The DNA for the CDR3 is TGTGCCAGCTCACCCATGGGGGACAGAGCTAACTATGGCTACACCTTC.

The CDR3 reads CASSLDARGTDTQYF. CDR3 nucleotide sequence: TGCGCCAGCAGCTTGGACGCCCGGGGCACAGATACGCAGTATTTT. This chain joins TRBV5-1 and TRBJ2-3, with D hard to call. This CDR3 has 15 residues. With 0 bases removed from V and 1 base from J, the gap between germline ends came to 9 bases. Looked up from germline, CDR1 is SGHRS and CDR2 is YFSETQ.